This T cell receptor beta chain was retrieved from a study of T cell responses to AZD1222 COVID-19 vaccine. Study in general: Whether given at about 4 or about 12 weeks, second doses were pooled. Study observations and caveats: The peak T cell response came first, and repertoires were sampled only after it. Mostly white British, mostly female donors; authors suggested clonal diversity may be underestimated.

Assay: immunoSEQ multiplex PCR; the TCRdb copy retains only in-frame clones and omits some. There are 150,000 to 200,000 clones in the sample; more than 85% occur only once, and about 4.2% lies in the top ten. Worth noting for this clone: Its target is unknown.

CDR3 length: 17 amino acids. CDR1 is KGHSH and CDR2 is LQKENI in the germline V gene. V lost 3 bases and J lost 3, with 18 bases in between. The source is an adult in good health. The sample in question was peripheral blood, obtained on day 0 of AZD1222 vaccination. The V and J genes are TRBV18 and TRBJ2-1, with D perhaps TRBD2 (6 bases). CDR3 DNA: TGTGCCAGCTCACCCCTAAGGAGGGGTGGAGTCTACAATGAGCAGTTCTTC. Protein product: CASSPLRRGGVYNEQFF.